The next 30 T cell receptor beta chains were all read from a single sample in a study of T cells in Graves' hyperthyroidism and ophthalmopathy. The TCR beta CDR3 regions underwent amplification using RNA transcripts as the source. HTBI primers were used for first-round RT-PCR of the TCR CDR3. Via MiXCR, TCRdb re-called the multiplex PCR reads, giving one row per CDR3 protein. Counted here are fewer than 300,000 distinct CDR3 sequences, around 25% occurring once; the ten biggest clones make up more than 25%. Material for sequencing was blood. These receptors originate from a man aged 35-49 years with Graves' hyperthyroidism that later progressed to Graves' ophthalmopathy.

This clonotype was counted ten times or more. This chain connects TRBV20-1 to TRBJ1-5; tentative D call: TRBD1 (5 bases). CDR1 and CDR2 from the germline V gene are DFQATT and SNEGSKA (reference sequence). The ends were cut back, 3 bases at V and 1 base at J, with 13 bases in the middle. This CDR3 comprises 15 residues. The CDR3 DNA reads as TGCAGTGCTAGGCCCACGCACAGGAGCAATCAGCCCCAGCATTTT. Its translation: CSARPTHRSNQPQHF.

This clonotype was found many times. The chain carries TRBV28 and TRBJ1-1; D is perhaps TRBD1 (6 bases). CDR3 length equals 16 residues. Germline V gene lookup returns CDR1 MDHEN and CDR2 SYDVKM. With 5 bases removed from V and 1 base from J, the gap between germline ends came to 17 bases. CDR3 bases: TGTGCCAGCAGTACGGACAGAAGCTATCCGAACACTGAAGCTTTCTTT. Amino acid sequence: CASSTDRSYPNTEAFF.

The chain employs TRBV13 and TRBJ2-7; D is possibly TRBD1 or TRBD2 (5 bases each). The V gene's germline CDR1 is PRHDT and CDR2 FYEKMQ (reference sequence). The CDR3 length is 12 residues. Deletions cut 0 bases from V and 9 bases from J, with 9 bases between. CDR3 bases: TGTGCCAGCAGCTTAGGAGGGGACGGGCAGTACTTC. It is translated as CASSLGGDGQYF.

This clonotype was observed many times. This chain uses TRBV12-3 or TRBV12-4 with TRBJ1-2; D is unclear. V lost 0 bases and J lost 10, with 9 bases in between. This CDR3 comprises 12 residues. CDR3 sequence (DNA): TGTGCCAGCAGTTTAGCGCAGCGCTACTACACCTTC. Protein product: CASSLAQRYYTF.

This clonotype was detected many times. The rearrangement uses TRBV19 and TRBJ1-5; D ambiguous. Germline CDR1 reads LNHDA; CDR2 reads SQIVND (reference sequence). Trimming removed 0 bases at V and 3 bases at J, with 9 bases between. This CDR3 spans 15 amino acids. The CDR3 nucleotides are TGTGCCAGTAGTATAGAAGGAGCGGCCAATCAGCCCCAGCATTTT. Residues: CASSIEGAANQPQHF.

This chain's CDR3 is CASSYYQGLAGEYEQYF. DNA for the CDR3: TGTGCCAGCAGTTACTACCAGGGACTAGCGGGAGAGTACGAGCAGTACTTC. This chain uses TRBV6-2 or TRBV6-3 with TRBJ2-7; 14 positions match TRBD2. The germline CDR1 and CDR2 sequences are MNHEY and SVGEGT. The CDR3 is 17 amino acids. The junction had 6 bases not matched to a gene; V was cut back by 1 base and J by 4 bases.

Many counts were recorded for this clonotype. This chain links TRBV20-1 with TRBJ2-7, with TRBD2 identical over 10 bases. The CDR3 contains 13 residues. V lost 5 bases and J lost 2; bases outside the gene matches: 3. Per the germline V gene, CDR1 is DFQATT and CDR2 is SNEGSKA (reference sequence). The CDR3 DNA follows: TGCAGTGCTGGGCTAGCGGGAGCCTACGAGCAGTACTTC. Translation gives CSAGLAGAYEQYF.

This clonotype was counted many times. The V gene is TRBV2, the J gene TRBJ2-7; TRBD2 might be the D (5 bases). V was shortened by 2 bases and J by 0 bases, with 17 bases between the two germline ends. Germline CDR1 SNHLY, CDR2 FYNNEI. The CDR3 runs 17 residues. The chain's CDR3 is CASSESGGELISYEQYF. The CDR3 DNA follows: TGTGCCAGCAGTGAATCAGGAGGAGAGCTGATCTCCTACGAGCAGTACTTC.

The chain joins TRBV18 to TRBJ2-7; 12 bases agree with TRBD2. Looked up from germline, CDR1 is KGHSH and CDR2 is LQKENI. J lost 0 bases, V lost 2 bases, and 2 bases had no gene match. The CDR3 contains 16 residues. The DNA of the CDR3 is TGTGCCAGCTCACCAACTAGCGGGGGGAGCTCCTACGAGCAGTACTTC. As protein: CASSPTSGGSSYEQYF.

The gene calls are TRBV30 and TRBJ1-2, with D maybe TRBD1 (5 bases). The CDR3 spans 12 residues. Looked up from germline, CDR1 is GTSNPN and CDR2 is SVGIG (reference sequence). Deletions cut 3 bases from V and 4 bases from J, with 9 bases between. The CDR3 spells CAWRGGGYGYTF. The CDR3 DNA reads TGTGCCTGGAGGGGTGGGGGCTATGGCTACACCTTC.

The chain joins TRBV7-2 to TRBJ2-7; D remains ambiguous. The V and J ends lost 5 bases and 6 bases respectively, with 11 bases between them. The CDR3 is made up of 12 amino acids. Germline V CDR1 and CDR2: SGHTA, FQGNSA. In nucleotides, the CDR3 is TGTGCCAGCAGCACCCCTGCCGGCGAGCAGTACTTC. The encoded protein is CASSTPAGEQYF.

In its sample, this clonotype was seen many times. The rearrangement joins TRBV3-1 to TRBJ1-2; tentative D call: TRBD1 (5 bases). CDR3 length equals 15 residues. Trimming shortened V by 2 bases and J by 3 bases, and 13 bases separated the two germline ends. Germline V gene data show CDR1 as LGHDT and CDR2 as YNNKEL (reference sequence). CDR3 nucleotides: TGTGCCAGCAGCCAAAATGGGGCGAGGGACTATGGCTACACCTTC. Its translation: CASSQNGARDYGYTF. The full variable domain, completed using reference TRBV3-1 and TRBJ1-2, is DTAVSQTPKYLVTQMGNDKSIKCEQNLGHDTMYWYKQDSKKFLKIMFSYNNKELIINETVPNRFSPKSPDKAHLNLHINSLELGDSAVYFCASSQNGARDYGYTFGSGTRLTVV.

The J gene is TRBJ1-2, the V gene TRBV27, with 9 bases that match TRBD1. Germline V gene sequence: CDR1 MNHEY, CDR2 SMNVEV (reference sequence). The CDR3 covers 15 residues. The trim removed 4 bases at V and 1 base at J, leaving 4 bases unmatched. The CDR3 DNA reads as TGTGCCAGCAGTTCGGGACAGGGTCTTAACTATGGCTACACCTTC. Translating it yields CASSSGQGLNYGYTF.

This clonotype came up many times. The rearrangement links TRBV27 to TRBJ2-7, with 7 bases that match TRBD1. Trimming cost V 9 bases and J 7 bases; bases outside gene matches: 12. In germline, CDR1 is MNHEY, CDR2 SMNVEV (reference sequence). The CDR3 loop spans 13 amino acids. CDR3 amino acids: CASTDRVRGEQYF. CDR3 coding DNA: TGTGCCAGTACCGACAGGGTACGTGGAGAGCAGTACTTC.

This clonotype has at least ten counts. The rearrangement joins TRBV7-8 to TRBJ1-1; D remains ambiguous. CDR1 and CDR2 (germline): SGHVS, FQNEAQ. This CDR3 has 13 residues. V was cut by 1 base and J by 7 bases, with 10 bases left in between. The CDR3 sequence is CASSLVWAGEAFF. DNA for the CDR3: TGTGCCAGCAGCTTAGTTTGGGCAGGTGAAGCTTTCTTT.

This clonotype was observed once. The chain is built from TRBV6-2 or TRBV6-3 and TRBJ1-5; the D gene is possibly TRBD1 (6 bases). The germline CDR1 and CDR2 sequences are MNHEY and SVGEGT. The CDR3 totals 18 residues. V lost 4 bases, J lost 0 bases, and 19 bases lay in between. This CDR3 reads CASSWGGGSPYSNQPQHF. The CDR3 nucleotides read TGTGCCAGCAGTTGGGGCGGGGGCTCCCCATATAGCAATCAGCCCCAGCATTTT.

The sample holds many counts of this clonotype. The chain links TRBV30 to TRBJ1-6, with 8 bases fitting TRBD1. This CDR3 region has 13 residues. Germline CDR1 and CDR2: GTSNPN and SVGIG (reference sequence). V shed 4 bases, J shed 6 bases, and the junction held 2 bases outside the gene matches. In DNA form, the CDR3 reads TGTGCCTGGACGGGACAGGTTAATTCACCCCTCCACTTT. It specifies CAWTGQVNSPLHF. The full variable domain, completed using reference TRBV30 and TRBJ1-6, is SQTIHQWPATLVQPVGSPLSLECTVEGTSNPNLYWYRQAAGRGLQLLFYSVGIGQISSEVPQNLSASRPQDRQFILSSKKLLLSDSGFYLCAWTGQVNSPLHFGNGTRLTVT.

The sample holds many counts of this clonotype. This rearrangement joins TRBV12-3 or TRBV12-4 to TRBJ2-7; TRBD2 aligns across 9 bases. The trim removed 3 bases at V and 5 bases at J, leaving 2 bases unmatched. The CDR3 spans 13 residues. The DNA of the CDR3 is TGTGCCAGCAGTTTTAGCGGGAGCCACGAGCAGTACTTC. This codes for CASSFSGSHEQYF.

The chain uses TRBV28 and TRBJ1-1; a possible D gene is TRBD1 (5 bases). There are 17 residues in the CDR3. Trimming shortened V by 4 bases and J by 0 bases, and 18 bases separated the two germline ends. The V gene's germline CDR1 is MDHEN and CDR2 SYDVKM. The CDR3 DNA reads TGTGCCAGCAGTTCCGGGGGAGGACGGCCAATGAACACTGAAGCTTTCTTT. This translates into CASSSGGGRPMNTEAFF.

This clonotype was counted many times. The J gene is TRBJ1-2, the V gene TRBV6-2 or TRBV6-3; D might be TRBD1 (5 bases). CDR1 MNHEY and CDR2 SVGEGT come from the germline V gene. CDR3 size: 13 residues. Between the trimmed V and J ends, which lost 9 bases and 8 bases, there was a span of 19 bases. The CDR3 region has the DNA TGTGCCAGTACAAAGAGAGGGGAGCGCGGCTACACCTTC. Protein product: CASTKRGERGYTF.

The genes are TRBV7-2 and TRBJ2-7, with 7 bases that match TRBD2. Losses at the gene ends were 0 bases for V and 6 bases for J; bases not matched to a gene: 11. The CDR3 extends over 16 amino acids. In germline, CDR1 is SGHTA, CDR2 FQGNSA. This chain's CDR3 is CASSLAGLAEGTEQYF. The DNA of the CDR3 is TGTGCCAGCAGCTTAGCGGGGCTAGCGGAGGGGACCGAGCAGTACTTC.

This clonotype has at least ten counts. This rearrangement joins TRBV24-1 to TRBJ2-2; perhaps TRBD1 as D (6 bases). The germline CDR1 and CDR2 sequences are KGHDR and SFDVKD. The V gene lost 4 bases and the J gene lost 3 bases, with 14 bases spanning the gap. The CDR3 totals 16 residues. The CDR3 loop reads CATSETGQQHTGELFF. CDR3 nucleotide sequence: TGTGCCACCAGTGAGACCGGACAGCAGCACACCGGGGAGCTGTTTTTT.

CDR3 region: CASSIGLISGNTIYF. Here the CDR3 DNA reads TGTGCCAGTAGTATTGGGCTGATCTCTGGAAACACCATATATTTT. The rearrangement joins TRBV19 to TRBJ1-3; no firm D call. V shed 3 bases and J shed 0 bases, with 9 bases lying between them. This CDR3 spans 15 amino acids. In germline, CDR1 is LNHDA, CDR2 SQIVND (reference sequence).

There are many counts of this clonotype. The rearrangement uses TRBV14 and TRBJ2-1; perhaps TRBD1 as D (5 bases). This CDR3 comprises 13 residues. Germline values: CDR1 SGHDN, CDR2 FVKESK. V lost 2 bases, J lost 15 bases, and 17 bases lay in between. CDR3 loop: CASSQSFTGSRFF. CDR3 bases: TGTGCCAGCAGCCAATCGTTTACAGGTAGCAGGTTCTTC.

This clonotype was observed at least ten times. The chain combines TRBV6-5 with TRBJ2-5; the D gene is possibly TRBD1 (5 bases). Germline CDR1 MNHEY, CDR2 SVGAGI. The CDR3 contains 13 residues. Trimming took off 0 bases at V and 3 bases at J, with 5 bases between the two ends. The CDR3 sequence: CASSYSTEETQYF. CDR3 nucleotides: TGTGCCAGCAGTTACTCGACAGAAGAGACCCAGTACTTC.

This clonotype was observed a handful of times. The rearrangement links TRBV20-1 to TRBJ2-7; 8 bases match TRBD1. There are 14 residues in the CDR3. V was pared by 3 bases and J by 7 bases, with 11 bases of the junction left unmatched. From germline, CDR1 is DFQATT and CDR2 SNEGSKA (reference sequence). This CDR3 reads CSARHYRGSGEQYF. The CDR3 DNA sequence: TGCAGTGCTAGGCACTACAGGGGGTCGGGAGAGCAGTACTTC.

This clonotype occurred many times. The CDR3 region has the DNA TGTGCCAGTAGTAAATGGCAGGCTAACACCGGGGAGCTGTTTTTT. Translating gives CASSKWQANTGELFF. The chain uses TRBV19 and TRBJ2-2; no reliable D call. Germline V lookup: CDR1 LNHDA, CDR2 SQIVND (reference sequence). V gave up 4 bases and J gave up 2 bases, with 11 bases separating them. The CDR3 totals 15 residues.

This sequence joins TRBV24-1 and TRBJ1-5; a weak D match, TRBD1 (5 bases). This CDR3 spans 14 amino acids. Germline-derived CDR1 and CDR2 are KGHDR and SFDVKD. The V gene lost 4 bases and the J gene lost 8 bases, with 14 bases spanning the gap. In DNA form, the CDR3 reads TGTGCCACCAGTGAAACCGGGACCATAAAGCCCCAGCATTTT. It translates to CATSETGTIKPQHF.

This clonotype was picked up many times. This sequence joins TRBV6-1 and TRBJ1-1; D is ambiguous. V was clipped by 8 bases and J by 8 bases, with 18 bases between them. Germline V gene sequence: CDR1 MNHNS, CDR2 SASEGT. The CDR3 loop spans 13 amino acids. CDR3: CASGASGYEEAFF. The CDR3 nucleotides read TGTGCCAGCGGTGCGTCGGGGTATGAGGAAGCTTTCTTT.

There are many counts of this clonotype. V usage is TRBV29-1 and J usage is TRBJ1-1; D gene uncertain. This CDR3 has 15 amino acids. Between the trimmed V and J ends, which lost 4 bases and 0 bases, there was a span of 15 bases. Germline loops: CDR1 SQVTM, CDR2 ANQGSEA. The CDR3 protein is CSVASGKLMNTEAFF. CDR3 nucleotide sequence: TGCAGCGTTGCTTCCGGGAAACTTATGAACACTGAAGCTTTCTTT.